This T cell receptor (beta chain) was identified in a study of cytomegalovirus exposure and HLA in healthy donors. Comment on this clone: Its antigen remains unknown.

Overall study results and limits: From TCR beta sequences, most subjects' HLA-A and HLA-B alleles were reportedly predicted accurately.

PCR involved 60 Vbeta and 13 Jbeta primers. Original methodology: Later, an analysis found around 77 million unique TCR beta chains, and 10 million to 11 million of these were shared. The data were produced by immunoSEQ multiplex PCR, yet TCRdb's version contains in-frame clones alone and is incomplete. V, J and clone size are those of that table, while D and trimming were read from the DNA. The sample yields 80,000 or so clones, about 9.4% seen once. Material for sequencing was PBMCs. The clonotype was recovered from a man between 60 and 75 years old in good health and CMV-seropositive.

In DNA, the CDR3 is TGTGCCAGCGGGGACAGTTATAATTCACCCCTCCACTTT. Protein sequence: CASGDSYNSPLHF. This sequence joins TRBV6-5 and TRBJ1-6; 7 bases map to TRBD1. The CDR3 extends over 13 amino acids. Germline CDR1 is MNHEY and CDR2 is SVGAGI. After removal of 8 bases from V and 4 bases from J, the junction contained 2 bases not matched to a gene.